Each of the 20 T cell receptor beta chains below was sequenced from the same sample in a study of blood T cell repertoires in COVID-19. TCRdb's table, derived via immunoSEQ multiplex PCR, lists solely in-frame clones and lacks some. In the table there are over 60,000 clones, around 86% of which are singletons. Sample: peripheral blood. These receptors originate from a man between 65 and 85 years old with active or convalescent COVID-19.

The chain combines TRBV21-1 with TRBJ2-7; no check of the table's D call, TRBD1, against the DNA was made. TRBV21-1 is a known pseudogene. This CDR3 is built from 12 residues. The CDR3 DNA is TGTGCCAGCAGCAAACAGACCTACGAGCAGTACTTC. Amino acid sequence: CASSKQTYEQYF.

The V gene is TRBV7-6, the J gene TRBJ2-7, with TRBD2 matching 14 bases. Trimming at V came to 5 bases and at J to 2 bases, leaving 8 bases not matched to a gene. This CDR3 region has 17 residues. Germline-derived CDR1 and CDR2 are SGHVS and FNYEAQ. The DNA for the CDR3 is TGTGCCAGCAGCCAAGGACTAGCGGGAGGAAAAACCTACGAGCAGTACTTC. As protein: CASSQGLAGGKTYEQYF.

This chain connects TRBV11-2 to TRBJ1-1, with a weak D call TRBD1 (5 bases). In germline, CDR1 is SGHAT, CDR2 FQNNGV. V was pared by 5 bases and J by 7 bases, with 11 bases between. The CDR3 extends over 12 amino acids. The CDR3 sequence is CASSPTEIEAFF. Written as DNA, the CDR3 is TGTGCCAGCAGCCCGACAGAAATTGAAGCTTTCTTT.

The chain's CDR3 is CASSLVLAGGGETQYF. In DNA form, the CDR3 reads TGTGCCAGCAGCTTAGTACTAGCGGGAGGAGGGGAGACCCAGTACTTC. The chain recombines TRBV7-2 with TRBJ2-5; 12 nucleotides agree with TRBD2. Germline V lookup: CDR1 SGHTA, CDR2 FQGNSA. There are 16 residues in the CDR3. With V trimmed by 1 base and J by 5 bases, 5 bases remained unmatched.

The V call is TRBV28, the J call TRBJ1-2, with 7 bases fitting TRBD1. The CDR3 covers 14 residues. Germline V gene data show CDR1 as MDHEN and CDR2 as SYDVKM. V gave up 5 bases and J gave up 4 bases; unmatched junction bases: 7. The DNA for the CDR3 is TGTGCCAGCAGTCGGGGGTACAGGGGCTATGGCTACACCTTC. This codes for CASSRGYRGYGYTF.

This clone was recorded a few times. The gene calls are TRBV5-4 and TRBJ1-2; D gene uncertain. Deletions cut 0 bases from V and 3 bases from J, with 9 bases between. This CDR3 has 14 residues. The germline V gene has CDR1 SGHNT and CDR2 YYREEE (reference sequence). Written as DNA, the CDR3 is TGTGCCAGCAGCTTGGTTACAGATTACTATGGCTACACCTTC. Its protein product is CASSLVTDYYGYTF.

The CDR3 bases are TGTGCCAGCAGCCAAACTAGCGGGGCTGCCTACGAGCAGTACTTC. Translation: CASSQTSGAAYEQYF. V and J are TRBV7-2 and TRBJ2-7, with 10 nucleotides matching TRBD2. Germline-derived CDR1 and CDR2 are SGHTA and FQGNSA. J was trimmed by 2 bases and V by 5 bases; bases with no gene match: 6. The CDR3 consists of 15 residues.

The rearrangement joins TRBV28 to TRBJ2-7, with 9 bases that match TRBD1. V shed 2 bases and J 6 bases; nucleotides not matched to a gene: 5. The CDR3 sequence is 14 residues long. Per germline, CDR1 MDHEN and CDR2 SYDVKM. This CDR3 reads CASSLNRGPGEQYF. DNA of the CDR3: TGTGCCAGCAGTTTAAACAGGGGGCCAGGCGAGCAGTACTTC.

The chain couples TRBV6-1 to TRBJ2-7, with 8 bases fitting TRBD1. The CDR3 length is 15 residues. Germline-derived CDR1 and CDR2 are MNHNS and SASEGT. V trimming: 2 bases; J trimming: 5 bases; junction bases outside the gene matches: 8. CDR3 amino acids: CASSEQGAPIHEQYF. CDR3 coding DNA: TGTGCCAGCAGTGAACAGGGGGCGCCTATTCACGAGCAGTACTTC.

This chain joins TRBV27 and TRBJ1-2; no clear D. V gave up 2 bases and J gave up 4 bases, with 8 bases separating them. The germline CDR1 and CDR2 sequences are MNHEY and SMNVEV (reference sequence). The CDR3 extends over 13 amino acids. The CDR3 spells CASSLGPSYGYTF. The CDR3 DNA follows: TGTGCCAGCAGTTTAGGGCCGAGCTATGGCTACACCTTC.

The J gene is TRBJ2-5, the V gene TRBV6-6; D gene uncertain. The length of the CDR3 is 12 residues. Germline V gives CDR1 MNHNY, CDR2 SVGAGI (reference sequence). V shed 6 bases and J shed 1 base, with 6 bases lying between them. The CDR3 DNA reads as TGTGCCAGCAGGGGCCCCCAAGAGACCCAGTACTTC. Residues: CASRGPQETQYF.

This sequence joins TRBV6-5 and TRBJ1-1; D uncertain. This CDR3 spans 15 amino acids. Germline CDR1 MNHEY, CDR2 SVGAGI. The germline V and J ends were trimmed by 6 bases and 1 base, with 15 bases remaining between them. The DNA for the CDR3 is TGTGCCAGCAGCCTGGGGAGATCAGGGAACACTGAAGCTTTCTTT. Translating it yields CASSLGRSGNTEAFF.

The rearrangement joins TRBV9 to TRBJ2-5, with D maybe TRBD2 (5 bases). CDR3 length equals 14 residues. The V end lost 0 bases, the J end lost 4 bases, and 10 bases lay between the germline ends. Germline V gene data show CDR1 as SGDLS and CDR2 as YYNGEE. CDR3 coding DNA: TGTGCCAGCAGCGTAGCGGAGGCAGGAGAGACCCAGTACTTC. Its translation: CASSVAEAGETQYF.

This clone appeared a few times. The chain is built from TRBV5-4 and TRBJ2-3, with 8 nucleotides matching TRBD2. Germline V gene data show CDR1 as SGHNT and CDR2 as YYREEE (reference sequence). CDR3 length: 15 residues. J lost 5 bases, V lost 1 base, and 6 bases had no gene match. The chain's CDR3 is CASSLTSGPLDTQYF. The DNA for the CDR3 is TGTGCCAGCAGCTTGACTAGCGGTCCCCTAGATACGCAGTATTTT.

V usage is TRBV6-6 and J usage is TRBJ1-1; D is uncertain. CDR1 is MNHNY and CDR2 is SVGAGI in the germline V gene (reference sequence). With 10 bases removed from V and 1 base from J, the gap between germline ends came to 7 bases. CDR3 size: 11 residues. The CDR3 DNA reads TGTGCCACCACACGGAACACTGAAGCTTTCTTT. It is translated as CATTRNTEAFF.

CDR3 protein: CATSRDRRTGGFYTF. CDR3 DNA: TGTGCCACCAGCAGAGATCGTCGGACAGGGGGCTTCTACACCTTC. The V gene is TRBV15, the J gene TRBJ1-2, with TRBD1 matching over 11 bases. Germline V lookup: CDR1 LNHNV, CDR2 YYDKDF (reference sequence). V dropped 0 bases and J dropped 10; count of bases not matched to a gene: 7. The CDR3 has 15 residues.

The V gene is TRBV13, the J gene TRBJ2-1; perhaps TRBD2 as D (6 bases). Germline loops: CDR1 PRHDT, CDR2 FYEKMQ (reference sequence). The CDR3 loop spans 12 amino acids. V lost 5 bases and J 11 bases, leaving 13 bases between the germline ends. CDR3 sequence (DNA): TGTGCCAGCAGCGTAAGACTAGAACAGCAGTTCTTC. Amino acid sequence: CASSVRLEQQFF.

The rearrangement joins TRBV2 to TRBJ2-5; D is unresolved. The CDR3 consists of 11 residues. Germline-derived CDR1 and CDR2 are SNHLY and FYNNEI. Deletions cut 6 bases from V and 5 bases from J, with 7 bases between. CDR3 sequence: CASRSEETQYF. CDR3 nucleotides: TGTGCCAGCAGGTCGGAGGAGACCCAGTACTTC.

The chain carries TRBV30 and TRBJ1-4; perhaps TRBD1 as D (5 bases). Germline values: CDR1 GTSNPN, CDR2 SVGIG (reference sequence). V gave up 5 bases and J gave up 5 bases, with 9 bases separating them. The CDR3 has 12 amino acids. The CDR3 DNA sequence: TGTGCCTGGGACGGGGGAAATGAAAAACTGTTTTTT. As protein: CAWDGGNEKLFF.

The J gene is TRBJ1-2, the V gene TRBV5-1; TRBD1 agrees at 7 bases. With 4 bases clipped from V and 8 bases from J, the junction kept 11 bases outside the gene matches. This CDR3 is 14 amino acids long. Germline V gene lookup returns CDR1 SGHRS and CDR2 YFSETQ. Here the CDR3 reads CASSTGDRWRGYTF. The DNA for the CDR3 is TGCGCCAGCAGCACAGGGGACCGATGGAGGGGCTACACCTTC.